These 22 T cell receptor beta chains were sequenced from one sample in a study of T cell clones after liver transplantation. The table came from immunoSEQ multiplex PCR; TCRdb's copy has only in-frame clones and leaves some out. The sample holds approximately 3,000 clones; 20% to 25% are singletons and the top ten take around 15%. Antigens of these TCRs are unknown. Alloreactive TCRbeta sequences came from sequencing proliferating CFSE-low cells in the MLR. The sample comprised CD4+ T cells from PBMCs cultured with third-party cells. The origin of the receptors is a human patient who received a liver transplant. Some T cells may be the graft donor's.

The gene calls are TRBV7-8 and TRBJ2-1; 9 bases match TRBD1. There are 17 residues in the CDR3. Losses at the gene ends were 0 bases for V and 8 bases for J; bases not matched to a gene: 11. CDR1 SGHVS and CDR2 FQNEAQ come from the germline V gene. As DNA, the CDR3 is TGTGCCAGCAGCTTAGCATCTGGTGGACAGGGGTCGGATGAGCAGTTCTTC. Translation gives CASSLASGGQGSDEQFF. Full variable domain (missing parts from reference TRBV7-8 and TRBJ2-1): GAGVSQSPRYKVAKRGQDVALRCDPISGHVSLFWYQQALGQGPEFLTYFQNEAQLDKSGLPSDRFFAERPEGSVSTLKIQRTQQEDSAVYLCASSLASGGQGSDEQFFGPGTRLTVL.

The chain joins TRBV7-4 to TRBJ1-5; no definite D call. Between the trimmed V and J ends, which lost 5 bases and 2 bases, there was a span of 7 bases. The length of the CDR3 is 13 residues. Looked up from germline, CDR1 is SGHVT and CDR2 is SQSDAQ. The CDR3 loop reads CASSQDGNQPQHF. Here the CDR3 DNA reads TGTGCCAGCAGCCAGGACGGCAATCAGCCCCAGCATTTT.

The chain has TRBV4-1 and TRBJ1-1; 7 nucleotides match TRBD1. This CDR3 contains 15 residues. The ends lost 0 bases at V and 5 bases at J; junction bases unmatched: 6. Germline lookup yields CDR1 MGHRA and CDR2 YSYEKL. CDR3 amino acids: CASSQDGSGGTEAFF. CDR3 sequence (DNA): TGCGCCAGCAGCCAAGATGGGTCAGGGGGGACTGAAGCTTTCTTT.

This clone is labeled as medium-sized. The genes are TRBV7-2 and TRBJ2-3; no reliable D call. Germline V gene sequence: CDR1 SGHTA, CDR2 FQGNSA. V lost 7 bases to trimming and J lost 0 bases, with 11 bases between them. The CDR3 has 14 amino acids. The CDR3 nucleotides read TGTGCCAGCATTCCACCTTCTAGCACAGATACGCAGTATTTT. The encoded protein is CASIPPSSTDTQYF.

This clone was seen a handful of times. The chain employs TRBV6-6 and TRBJ1-1; D remains unclear. Per the germline V gene, CDR1 is MNHNY and CDR2 is SVGAGI (reference sequence). The V and J ends lost 8 bases and 3 bases respectively, with 13 bases between them. The CDR3 is made up of 13 amino acids. CDR3 bases: TGTGCCAGCCACCAAGGGAGCTACACTGAAGCTTTCTTT. It codes for CASHQGSYTEAFF.

This clone is large in the sample. The chain employs TRBV4-3 and TRBJ1-6; TRBD1 aligns across 9 bases. V trimming: 1 base; J trimming: 14 bases; junction bases outside the gene matches: 9. The germline gives CDR1 LGHNA, CDR2 YSLEER. The CDR3 covers 15 residues. The CDR3: CASSQVPGQGLALHF. In DNA, the CDR3 is TGCGCCAGCAGCCAAGTCCCGGGACAGGGATTAGCCCTCCACTTT.

Judged by abundance, this clone is large (0.1 to 1%). This same CDR3 is encoded by further DNA sequences in the sample. The chain employs TRBV19 and TRBJ2-6, with 11 bases identical to TRBD1. Germline V CDR1 and CDR2: LNHDA, SQIVND (reference sequence). The CDR3 totals 18 residues. V lost 5 bases, J lost 0 bases, and 6 bases stayed unmatched. Written as DNA, the CDR3 is TGTGCCAGTAGTGGGAGGGACAGGGGGATCTCTGGGGCCAACGTCCTGACTTTC. Translating it yields CASSGRDRGISGANVLTF.

In its sample, this clone is medium-sized. The CDR3 bases are TGTGCCAGCAGCTCGGGACAGGGAACTGAAAAACTGTTTTTT. This sequence encodes CASSSGQGTEKLFF. The rearrangement uses TRBV7-9 and TRBJ1-4; the match to TRBD1 covers 9 bases. The V gene end was trimmed by 4 bases and the J gene end by 7 bases; junction bases not matched to a gene: 4. The CDR3 runs to 14 residues. Germline lookup yields CDR1 SEHNR and CDR2 FQNEAQ (reference sequence). Based on the CDR3 plus reference TRBV7-9 and TRBJ1-4, the full variable domain is DTGVSQNPRHKITKRGQNVTFRCDPISEHNRLYWYRQTLGQGPEFLTYFQNEAQLEKSRLLSDRFSAERPKGSFSTLEIQRTEQGDSAMYLCASSSGQGTEKLFFGSGTQLSVL.

This clone is medium-sized in the sample. The chain couples TRBV12-1 to TRBJ1-2; the D segment call TRBD1 is taken from the table without a DNA check. TRBV12-1 is termed a pseudogene. This CDR3 region has 15 residues. Written as DNA, the CDR3 is TGTGCCAGCAGCTCGAAAAGTGACAGGAACTATGGCTACACCTTC. It yields the protein CASSSKSDRNYGYTF.

The table lists this clone with a few counts. The chain has TRBV7-6 and TRBJ2-7; no definite D call. The germline CDR1 and CDR2 sequences are SGHVS and FNYEAQ. The CDR3 covers 13 residues. Trimming removed 5 bases from V and 5 bases from J, with 13 bases in between. DNA of the CDR3: TGTGCCAGCAGCCCACGATGGGTTCACGAGCAGTACTTC. Translating it yields CASSPRWVHEQYF.

This clone was counted only a few times. The rearrangement joins TRBV5-6 to TRBJ2-1; no clear D. Germline assignment: CDR1 SGHDT and CDR2 YYEEEE. Trimming removed 0 bases from V and 3 bases from J, with 13 bases in between. The CDR3 has 16 amino acids. CDR3 DNA sequence: TGTGCCAGCAGCTTGGCCGTGGGATTCTTCTACAATGAGCAGTTCTTC. Its protein product is CASSLAVGFFYNEQFF. The whole variable domain, filled in from reference TRBV5-6 and TRBJ2-1, reads DAGVTQSPTHLIKTRGQQVTLRCSPKSGHDTVSWYQQALGQGPQFIFQYYEEEERQRGNFPDRFSGHQFPNYSSELNVNALLLGDSALYLCASSLAVGFFYNEQFFGPGTRLTVL.

This clone is labeled as large. The J gene is TRBJ2-5, the V gene TRBV27; possibly TRBD1 for D (5 bases). With 0 bases removed from V and 4 bases from J, the gap between germline ends came to 6 bases. CDR1 and CDR2 (germline): MNHEY, SMNVEV (reference sequence). The CDR3 spans 13 residues. This CDR3 is CASSLSQGETQYF. CDR3 in DNA: TGTGCCAGCAGTTTATCCCAGGGAGAGACCCAGTACTTC.

This chain connects TRBV13 to TRBJ1-3; TRBD1 matches at 8 bases. Germline CDR1 PRHDT, CDR2 FYEKMQ (reference sequence). This CDR3 comprises 17 residues. Germline trimming cut 0 bases from V and 1 base from J; bases unmatched to any gene: 5. The chain's CDR3 is CASSLGAGGLSGNTIYF. CDR3 nucleotide sequence: TGTGCCAGCAGCTTAGGAGCAGGGGGCCTTTCTGGAAACACCATATATTTT.

This clone appeared a few times. The J gene is TRBJ2-3, the V gene TRBV19; D call uncertain. The CDR3 length is 15 residues. Trimming took off 5 bases at V and 1 base at J, with 13 bases between the two ends. Per germline, CDR1 LNHDA and CDR2 SQIVND (reference sequence). CDR3 DNA: TGTGCCAGTAGTGAGACATTGACCCGCACAGATACGCAGTATTTT. Its translation: CASSETLTRTDTQYF.

The chain combines TRBV5-4 with TRBJ2-7; D is ambiguous. The germline V gene encodes CDR1 SGHNT and CDR2 YYREEE (reference sequence). The CDR3 consists of 12 residues. V lost 6 bases and J lost 5, with 12 bases in between. CDR3 amino acids: CASNGYRNEQYF. CDR3 bases: TGTGCCAGCAACGGGTATAGGAACGAGCAGTACTTC.

This chain joins TRBV2 and TRBJ2-1; unclear D gene. The CDR3 contains 11 residues. Germline V gene lookup returns CDR1 SNHLY and CDR2 FYNNEI. With 6 bases removed from V and 6 bases from J, the gap between germline ends came to 6 bases. The DNA of the CDR3 is TGTGCCAGCAGCCAAGCCAATGAGCAGTTCTTC. This translates into CASSQANEQFF. Variable domain in full (rest from reference TRBV2 and TRBJ2-1): EPEVTQTPSHQVTQMGQEVILRCVPISNHLYFYWYRQILGQKVEFLVSFYNNEISEKSEIFDDQFSVERPDGSNFTLKIRSTKLEDSAMYFCASSQANEQFFGPGTRLTVL.

This clone is medium-sized in the sample. The chain recombines TRBV6-5 with TRBJ2-1; 9 nucleotides agree with TRBD2. The junction had 9 bases not matched to a gene; V was cut back by 6 bases and J by 6 bases. In germline, CDR1 is MNHEY, CDR2 SVGAGI. There are 15 residues in the CDR3. This CDR3 reads CASRRTSADFNEQFF. CDR3 in DNA: TGTGCCAGCAGGAGGACTAGCGCGGACTTCAATGAGCAGTTCTTC.

The V gene is TRBV21-1, the J gene TRBJ1-1. TRBV21-1 is a documented pseudogene. This CDR3 contains 16 residues. The CDR3 sequence: CASSRGRYTIRTEAFF. The CDR3 DNA follows: TGTGCCAGCAGTCGCGGGCGCTACACAATTCGCACTGAAGCTTTCTTT.

In its sample, this clone was seen a few times. The V call is TRBV9, the J call TRBJ2-2, with D maybe TRBD1 (5 bases). The germline gives CDR1 SGDLS, CDR2 YYNGEE. V shed 2 bases and J shed 3 bases, with 8 bases lying between them. This CDR3 spans 14 amino acids. This CDR3 is CASSVRGDTGELFF. The CDR3 nucleotides are TGTGCCAGCAGCGTTAGGGGTGACACCGGGGAGCTGTTTTTT.

This clone is classed as large. The J gene is TRBJ1-1, the V gene TRBV12-5; unclear D gene. Trimming took 3 bases from V and 1 from J, leaving 6 bases between them. The CDR3 totals 13 residues. Germline-derived CDR1 and CDR2 are LGHNT and FRNRAP. The CDR3 DNA reads as TGTGCTAGTGGTTTTGGGAGGAACACTGAAGCTTTCTTT. This encodes CASGFGRNTEAFF.

This clone was seen at least ten times. Additional DNA sequences in this sample encode the identical CDR3. This chain joins TRBV5-1 and TRBJ2-1; possible D gene TRBD2, 7 bases. V lost 6 bases and J lost 9, with 22 bases in between. The germline CDR1 and CDR2 sequences are SGHRS and YFSETQ. The CDR3 has 15 residues. The CDR3 DNA is TGCGCCAGCAAGCTCGGGGGAGGGGGACTTAGTGAGCAGTTCTTC. Protein sequence: CASKLGGGGLSEQFF.

This clone was recorded a few times. The chain uses TRBV2 and TRBJ1-4; D gene ambiguous. CDR3 length: 15 amino acids. Looked up from germline, CDR1 is SNHLY and CDR2 is FYNNEI. Trimming stripped 1 base from V and 7 bases from J, with 13 bases between. CDR3 sequence (DNA): TGTGCCAGCAGTGAAGGTGGGCAGATTATTGAAAAACTGTTTTTT. Its protein product is CASSEGGQIIEKLFF.